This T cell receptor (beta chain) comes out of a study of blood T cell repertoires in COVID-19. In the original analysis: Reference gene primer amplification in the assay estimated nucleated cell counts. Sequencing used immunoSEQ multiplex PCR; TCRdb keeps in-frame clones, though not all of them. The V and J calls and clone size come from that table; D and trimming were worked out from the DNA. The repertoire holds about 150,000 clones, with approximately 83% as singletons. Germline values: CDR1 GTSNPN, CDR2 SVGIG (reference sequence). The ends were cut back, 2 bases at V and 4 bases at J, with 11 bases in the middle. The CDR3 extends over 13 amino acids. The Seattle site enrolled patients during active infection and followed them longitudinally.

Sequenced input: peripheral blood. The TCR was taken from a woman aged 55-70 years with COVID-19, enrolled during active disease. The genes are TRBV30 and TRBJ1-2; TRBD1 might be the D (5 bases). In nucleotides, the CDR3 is TGTGCCTGGAGTAAAGGGGTAGGCTATGGCTACACCTTC. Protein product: CAWSKGVGYGYTF.